This record concerns one TCR beta chain sequence. Clones were sequenced by immunoSEQ multiplex PCR, and TCRdb holds only the in-frame ones, with some missing. The table includes approximately 99,000 clones, roughly four fifths detected once. This sample was included in a study of control samples from healthy donors and cancer patients. Germline V gene sequence: CDR1 SEHNR, CDR2 FQNEAQ (reference sequence). The CDR3 sequence is 15 residues long. Deletions cut 2 bases from V and 6 bases from J, with 14 bases between. This receptor was identified in a man between 18 and 35 years old in good health. This chain links TRBV7-9 with TRBJ1-3; D not resolved. The specimen sequenced was blood. DNA of the CDR3: TGTGCCAGCAGCTTAAATCCAGGAGCTGAAAACACCATATATTTT. It yields the protein CASSLNPGAENTIYF.